This entry is about one T cell receptor (beta chain). What it binds is not known. The data derive from a study of shared clonotypes between healthy human individuals. Overall study findings and caveats: All-four-donor shared clonotypes had higher generation probabilities than non-shared clonotypes did. Compared with memory subsets, naive subsets generally had larger estimated richness.

Sequencing used immunoSEQ multiplex PCR; TCRdb keeps in-frame clones, though not all of them. The sample carries roughly 660,000 clones, 90% recorded once. From germline, CDR1 is ENHRY and CDR2 SYGVKD. V shed 3 bases and J shed 7 bases, with 16 bases lying between them. There are 14 residues in the CDR3. Only Caucasian adults living in Nashville, Tennessee made up the donor group. The chain recombines TRBV10-3 with TRBJ2-7; D is possibly TRBD1 (6 bases). What was sequenced was memory CD8+ T cells from PBMCs. Regarding subset: CD45RO+ cells pooled with CCR7-negative TemRA cells. The TCR originated in a man between 18 and 29 years old in good health. Some clones in this sample may be carry-over from other donors' samples. The CDR3 DNA reads as TGTGCCATCAGTGACCCGGGGACATCCGCGGAGCAGTACTTC. This encodes CAISDPGTSAEQYF.